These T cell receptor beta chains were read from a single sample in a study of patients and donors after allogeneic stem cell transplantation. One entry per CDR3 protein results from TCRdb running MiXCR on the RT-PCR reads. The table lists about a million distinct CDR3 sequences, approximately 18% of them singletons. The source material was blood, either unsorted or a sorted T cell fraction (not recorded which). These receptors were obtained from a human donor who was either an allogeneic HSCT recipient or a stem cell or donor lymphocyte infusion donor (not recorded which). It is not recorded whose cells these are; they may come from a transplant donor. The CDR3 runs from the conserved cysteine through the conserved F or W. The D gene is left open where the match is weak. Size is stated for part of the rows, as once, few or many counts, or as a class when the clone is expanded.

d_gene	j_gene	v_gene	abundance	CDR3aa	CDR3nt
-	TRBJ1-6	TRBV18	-	CASSLPGKENSPLHF	TGTGCCAGCTCACTCCCGGGAAAGGAGAATTCACCCCTCCACTTT
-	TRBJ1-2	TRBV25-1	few	CASSVGRDPYGYTF	TGTGCCAGCAGTGTGGGACGGGACCCCTATGGCTACACCTTC
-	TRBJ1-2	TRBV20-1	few	CSAAPTSSNYGYTF	TGCAGTGCTGCCCCGACGTCGTCCAACTATGGCTACACCTTC
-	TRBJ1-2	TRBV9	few	CASSSLGGGYTF	TGTGCCAGCAGCTCCCTTGGGGGGGGCTACACCTTC
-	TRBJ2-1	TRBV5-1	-	CASKWDSYNEQFF	TGCGCCAGCAAATGGGACTCCTACAATGAGCAGTTCTTC
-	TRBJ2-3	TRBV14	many	CASSQDRPTDTQYF	TGTGCCAGCAGCCAAGATCGACCCACAGATACGCAGTATTTT
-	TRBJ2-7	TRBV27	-	CASSLSGSYTYEQYF	TGTGCCAGCAGTTTGTCAGGGAGCTACACCTACGAGCAGTACTTC
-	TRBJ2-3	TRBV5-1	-	CASSLLGRGADTQYF	TGCGCCAGCAGCTTGCTGGGACGCGGGGCAGATACGCAGTATTTT
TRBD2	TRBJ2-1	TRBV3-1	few	CASSQDLPWGRESYNEQFF	TGTGCCAGCAGCCAAGATCTCCCGTGGGGGAGGGAAAGTTACAATGAGCAGTTCTTC
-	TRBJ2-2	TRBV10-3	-	CAISEWGGKPTGELFF	TGTGCCATCAGTGAGTGGGGAGGCAAACCGACCGGGGAGCTGTTTTTT